The present T cell receptor (beta chain) was sequenced within a study of blood T cell repertoires in COVID-19. This clone has only one observation. The protocol was immunoSEQ multiplex PCR, while the TCRdb copy is restricted to in-frame clones and leaves out a portion. The sample has approximately 120,000 clones, under 85% seen once; the top ten hold over 15%. After removal of 4 bases from V and 5 bases from J, the junction contained 7 bases not matched to a gene. The V gene's germline CDR1 is SGHVS and CDR2 FQNEAQ. The CDR3 length is 14 residues. Participant age was about 18 to 89 years, and participants resided in fewer than 30 US areas.

The chain employs TRBV7-8 and TRBJ2-7, with 8 bases that match TRBD2. The sequencing sample was made of PBMCs or T cells enriched from blood (not recorded which). The TCR was taken from a man aged 30 to 39 who had recovered from COVID-19. The CDR3: CASSSAAGGNEQYV. The CDR3 DNA reads TGTGCCAGCAGCTCCGCGGCGGGGGGAAACGAGCAGTACGTC.